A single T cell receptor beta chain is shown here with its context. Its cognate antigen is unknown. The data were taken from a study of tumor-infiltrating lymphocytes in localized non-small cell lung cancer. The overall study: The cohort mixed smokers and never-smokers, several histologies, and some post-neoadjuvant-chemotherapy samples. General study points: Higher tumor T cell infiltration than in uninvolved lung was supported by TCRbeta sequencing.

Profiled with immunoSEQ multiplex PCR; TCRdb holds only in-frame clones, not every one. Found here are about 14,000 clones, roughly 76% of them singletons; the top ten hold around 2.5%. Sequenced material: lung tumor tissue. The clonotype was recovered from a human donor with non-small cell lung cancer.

In DNA form, the CDR3 reads TGTGCCAGCAGCTTAGAAGGGGTGGCGGCCAACGGGCAGTACTTC. This translates into CASSLEGVAANGQYF. The chain recombines TRBV11-2 with TRBJ2-7; tentatively, D is TRBD1 (5 bases). Germline CDR1 and CDR2: SGHAT and FQNNGV. The CDR3 has 15 amino acids. Trimming shortened V by 0 bases and J by 9 bases, and 18 bases separated the two germline ends.